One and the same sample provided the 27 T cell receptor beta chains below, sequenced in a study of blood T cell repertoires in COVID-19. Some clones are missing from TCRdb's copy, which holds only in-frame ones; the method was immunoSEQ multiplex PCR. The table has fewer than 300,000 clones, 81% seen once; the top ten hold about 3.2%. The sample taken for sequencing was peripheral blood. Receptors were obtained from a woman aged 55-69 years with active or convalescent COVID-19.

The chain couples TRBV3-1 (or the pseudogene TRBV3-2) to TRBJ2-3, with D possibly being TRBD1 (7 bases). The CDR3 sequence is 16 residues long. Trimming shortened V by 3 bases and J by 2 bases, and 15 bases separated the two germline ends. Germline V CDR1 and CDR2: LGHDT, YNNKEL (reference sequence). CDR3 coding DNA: TGTGCCAGCAGCCACCCAGGGGGGAGTTCCACAGATACGCAGTATTTT. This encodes CASSHPGGSSTDTQYF.

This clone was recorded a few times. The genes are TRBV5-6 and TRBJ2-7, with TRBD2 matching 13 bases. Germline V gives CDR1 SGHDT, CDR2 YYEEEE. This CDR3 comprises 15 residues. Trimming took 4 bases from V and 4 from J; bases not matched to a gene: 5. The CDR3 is CASSPTSGGAYEQYF. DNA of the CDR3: TGTGCCAGCAGCCCAACTAGCGGGGGGGCGTACGAGCAGTACTTC.

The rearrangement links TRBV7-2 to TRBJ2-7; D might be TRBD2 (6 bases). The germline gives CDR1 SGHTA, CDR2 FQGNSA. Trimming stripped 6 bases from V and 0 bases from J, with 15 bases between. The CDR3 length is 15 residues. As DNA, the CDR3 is TGTGCCAGCAGGTCCCTACTAGCCTCCTCCTACGAGCAGTACTTC. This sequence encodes CASRSLLASSYEQYF.

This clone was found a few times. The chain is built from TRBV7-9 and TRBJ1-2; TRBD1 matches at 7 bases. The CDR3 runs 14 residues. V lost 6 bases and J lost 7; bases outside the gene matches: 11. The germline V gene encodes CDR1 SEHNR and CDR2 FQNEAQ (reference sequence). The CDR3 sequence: CASRGLRQGGGYTF. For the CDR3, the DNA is TGTGCCAGCAGAGGCCTCCGACAGGGTGGTGGCTACACCTTC.

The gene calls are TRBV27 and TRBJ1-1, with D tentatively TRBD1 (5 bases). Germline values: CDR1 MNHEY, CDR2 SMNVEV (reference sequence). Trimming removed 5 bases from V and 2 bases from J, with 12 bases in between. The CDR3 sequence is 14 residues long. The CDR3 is CASSLRGLNTEAFF. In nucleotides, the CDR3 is TGTGCCAGCAGTCTCCGGGGACTAAACACTGAAGCTTTCTTT.

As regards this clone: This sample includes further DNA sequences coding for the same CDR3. CDR3 nucleotides: TGTGCCAGCAGTCCACAGGGGGCAACTAATGAAAAACTGTTTTTT. It encodes CASSPQGATNEKLFF. This chain connects TRBV7-9 to TRBJ1-4; 8 bases agree with TRBD1. Germline CDR1 reads SEHNR; CDR2 reads FQNEAQ (reference sequence). Germline trimming cut 6 bases from V and 0 bases from J; bases unmatched to any gene: 3. The CDR3 is 15 amino acids.

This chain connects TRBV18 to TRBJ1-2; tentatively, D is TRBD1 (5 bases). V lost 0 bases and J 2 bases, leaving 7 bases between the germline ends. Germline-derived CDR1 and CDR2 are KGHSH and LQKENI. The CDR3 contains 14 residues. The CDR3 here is CASSPPGGNYGYTF. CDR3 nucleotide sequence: TGTGCCAGCTCACCACCCGGGGGGAACTATGGCTACACCTTC. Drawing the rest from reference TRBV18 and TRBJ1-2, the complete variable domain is NAGVMQNPRHLVRRRGQEARLRCSPMKGHSHVYWYRQLPEEGLKFMVYLQKENIIDESGMPKERFSAEFPKEGPSILRIQQVVRGDSAAYFCASSPPGGNYGYTFGSGTRLTVV.

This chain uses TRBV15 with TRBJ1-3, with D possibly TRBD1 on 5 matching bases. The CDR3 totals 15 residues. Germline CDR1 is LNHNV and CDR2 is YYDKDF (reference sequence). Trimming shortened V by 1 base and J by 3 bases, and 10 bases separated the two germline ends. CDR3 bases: TGTGCCACCAGCAGAGGGGGCCAAAGTGGAAACACCATATATTTT. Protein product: CATSRGGQSGNTIYF.

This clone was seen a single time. CDR3 nucleotides: TGTGCCAGCTCACCACCCCAGGGGGACTACGAGCAGTACTTC. Residues: CASSPPQGDYEQYF. This chain links TRBV18 with TRBJ2-7; 7 bases are shared with TRBD1. The CDR3 consists of 14 residues. Germline assignment: CDR1 KGHSH and CDR2 LQKENI. Germline trimming cut 0 bases from V and 3 bases from J; bases unmatched to any gene: 2.

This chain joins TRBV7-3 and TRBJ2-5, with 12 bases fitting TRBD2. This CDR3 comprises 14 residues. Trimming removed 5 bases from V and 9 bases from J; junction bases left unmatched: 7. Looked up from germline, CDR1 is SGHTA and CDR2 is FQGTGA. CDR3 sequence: CASSGGGTSGPQYF. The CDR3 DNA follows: TGTGCCAGCAGCGGAGGAGGGACTAGCGGGCCCCAGTACTTC.

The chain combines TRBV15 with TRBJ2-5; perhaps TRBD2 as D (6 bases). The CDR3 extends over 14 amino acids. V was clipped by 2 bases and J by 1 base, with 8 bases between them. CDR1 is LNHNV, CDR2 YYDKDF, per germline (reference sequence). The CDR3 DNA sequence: TGTGCCACCAGCAGAACGGGACTCCAAGAGACCCAGTACTTC. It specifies CATSRTGLQETQYF. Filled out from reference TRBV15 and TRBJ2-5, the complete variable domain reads DAMVIQNPRYQVTQFGKPVTLSCSQTLNHNVMYWYQQKSSQAPKLLFHYYDKDFNNEADTPDNFQSRRPNTSFCFLDIRSPGLGDTAMYLCATSRTGLQETQYFGPGTRLLVL.

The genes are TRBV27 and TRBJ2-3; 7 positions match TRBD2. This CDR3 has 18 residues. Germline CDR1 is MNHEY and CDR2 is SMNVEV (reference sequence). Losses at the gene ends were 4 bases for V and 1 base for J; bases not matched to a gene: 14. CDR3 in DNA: TGTGCCAGCAGTTACCCCAGCGGGGACGGAACCCGCACAGATACGCAGTATTTT. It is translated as CASSYPSGDGTRTDTQYF.

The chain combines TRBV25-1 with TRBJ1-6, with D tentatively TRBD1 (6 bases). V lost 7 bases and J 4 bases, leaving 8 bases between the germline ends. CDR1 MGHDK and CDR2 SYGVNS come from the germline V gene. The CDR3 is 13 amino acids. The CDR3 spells CASTGQYNSPLHF. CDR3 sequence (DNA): TGTGCCAGCACCGGACAGTATAATTCACCCCTCCACTTT. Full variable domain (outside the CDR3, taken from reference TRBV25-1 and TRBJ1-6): EADIYQTPRYLVIGTGKKITLECSQTMGHDKMYWYQQDPGMELHLIHYSYGVNSTEKGDLSSESTVSRIRTEHFPLTLESARPSHTSQYLCASTGQYNSPLHFGNGTRLTVT.

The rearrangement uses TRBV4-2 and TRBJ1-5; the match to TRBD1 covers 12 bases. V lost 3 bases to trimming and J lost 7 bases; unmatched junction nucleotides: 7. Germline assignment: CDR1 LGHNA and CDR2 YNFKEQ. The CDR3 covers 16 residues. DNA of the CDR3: TGTGCCAGCAGCCATAAGGGGACAGGGGGCGAGCAGCCCCAGCATTTT. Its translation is CASSHKGTGGEQPQHF.

The CDR3 coding sequence is TGTGCCAGCAGTTACTCTGGCGGGGCGGGGACCCAGTACTTC. Amino acids: CASSYSGGAGTQYF. The chain joins TRBV6-5 to TRBJ2-5; perhaps TRBD2 as D (6 bases). Germline CDR1 is MNHEY and CDR2 is SVGAGI. V gave up 0 bases and J gave up 7 bases, with 12 bases separating them. This CDR3 has 14 amino acids.

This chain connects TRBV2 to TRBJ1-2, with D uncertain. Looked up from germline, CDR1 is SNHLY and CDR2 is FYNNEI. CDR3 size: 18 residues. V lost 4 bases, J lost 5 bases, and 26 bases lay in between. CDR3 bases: TGTGCCAGCAGTGCGTCCGGGTTTAAACCCTCTAAGGTTTATGGCTACACCTTC. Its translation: CASSASGFKPSKVYGYTF. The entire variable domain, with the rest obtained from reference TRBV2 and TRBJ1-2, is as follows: EPEVTQTPSHQVTQMGQEVILRCVPISNHLYFYWYRQILGQKVEFLVSFYNNEISEKSEIFDDQFSVERPDGSNFTLKIRSTKLEDSAMYFCASSASGFKPSKVYGYTFGSGTRLTVV.

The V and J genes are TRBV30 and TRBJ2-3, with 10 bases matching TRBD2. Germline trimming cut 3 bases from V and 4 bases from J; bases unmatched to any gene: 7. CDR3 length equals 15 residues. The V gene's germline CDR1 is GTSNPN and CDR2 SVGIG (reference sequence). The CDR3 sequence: CAWRERAGGPDTQYF. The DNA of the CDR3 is TGTGCCTGGAGGGAACGAGCGGGGGGGCCAGATACGCAGTATTTT.

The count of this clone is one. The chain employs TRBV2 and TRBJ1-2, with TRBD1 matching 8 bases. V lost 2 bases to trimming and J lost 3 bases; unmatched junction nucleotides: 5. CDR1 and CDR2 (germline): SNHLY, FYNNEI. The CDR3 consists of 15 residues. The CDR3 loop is CASSENRGAHYGYTF. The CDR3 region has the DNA TGTGCCAGCAGTGAAAACAGGGGGGCCCACTATGGCTACACCTTC.

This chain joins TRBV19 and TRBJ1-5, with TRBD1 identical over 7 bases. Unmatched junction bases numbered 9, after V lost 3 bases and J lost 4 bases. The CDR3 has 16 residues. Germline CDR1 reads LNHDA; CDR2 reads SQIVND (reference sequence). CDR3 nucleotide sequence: TGTGCCAGTAGTATCACAGGGGCAGCAATAAATCAGCCCCAGCATTTT. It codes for CASSITGAAINQPQHF.

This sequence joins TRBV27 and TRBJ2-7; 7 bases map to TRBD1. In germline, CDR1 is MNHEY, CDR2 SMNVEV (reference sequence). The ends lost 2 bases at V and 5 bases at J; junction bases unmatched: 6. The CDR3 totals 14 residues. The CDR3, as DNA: TGTGCCAGCAGTTTAGTAGGGGGCAAGGACGAGCAGTACTTC. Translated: CASSLVGGKDEQYF.

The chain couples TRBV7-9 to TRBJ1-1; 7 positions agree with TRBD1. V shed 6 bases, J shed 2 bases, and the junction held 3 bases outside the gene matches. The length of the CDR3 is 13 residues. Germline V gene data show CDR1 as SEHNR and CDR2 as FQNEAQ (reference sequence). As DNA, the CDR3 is TGTGCCAGCAGTAACAGGGGTAACACTGAAGCTTTCTTT. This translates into CASSNRGNTEAFF.

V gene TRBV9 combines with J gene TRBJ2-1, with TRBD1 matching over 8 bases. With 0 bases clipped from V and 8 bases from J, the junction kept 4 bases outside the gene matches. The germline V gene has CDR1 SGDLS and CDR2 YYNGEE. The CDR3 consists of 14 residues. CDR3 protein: CASSVGQGIDEQFF. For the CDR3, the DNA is TGTGCCAGCAGCGTAGGACAGGGGATCGATGAGCAGTTCTTC.

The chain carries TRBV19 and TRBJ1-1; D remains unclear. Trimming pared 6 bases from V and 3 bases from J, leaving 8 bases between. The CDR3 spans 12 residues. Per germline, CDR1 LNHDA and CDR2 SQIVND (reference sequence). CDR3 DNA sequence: TGTGCCAGTAGAGCTTCCCACACTGAAGCTTTCTTT. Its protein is CASRASHTEAFF.

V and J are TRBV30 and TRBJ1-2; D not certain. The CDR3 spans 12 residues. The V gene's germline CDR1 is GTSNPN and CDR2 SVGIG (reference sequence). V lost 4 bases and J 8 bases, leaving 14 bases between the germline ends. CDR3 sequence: CAWTSSARGYTF. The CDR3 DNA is TGTGCCTGGACCTCGTCGGCGAGGGGCTACACCTTC.

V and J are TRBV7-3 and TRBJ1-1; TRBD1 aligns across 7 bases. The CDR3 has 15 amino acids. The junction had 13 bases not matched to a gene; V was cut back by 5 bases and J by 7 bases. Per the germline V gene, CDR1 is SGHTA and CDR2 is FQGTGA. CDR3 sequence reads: CASSPGQATTGEAFF. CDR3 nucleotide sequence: TGTGCCAGCAGCCCTGGACAGGCTACCACAGGTGAAGCTTTCTTT. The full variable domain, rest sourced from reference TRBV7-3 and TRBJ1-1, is GAGVSQTPSNKVTEKGKYVELRCDPISGHTALYWYRQSLGQGPEFLIYFQGTGAADDSGLPNDRFFAVRPEGSVSTLKIQRTERGDSAVYLCASSPGQATTGEAFFGQGTRLTVV.

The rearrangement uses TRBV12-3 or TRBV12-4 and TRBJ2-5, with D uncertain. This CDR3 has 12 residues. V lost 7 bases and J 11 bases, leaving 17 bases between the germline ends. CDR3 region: CASTRNTESQYF. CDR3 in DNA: TGTGCCAGCACCAGAAATACAGAGTCTCAGTACTTC.

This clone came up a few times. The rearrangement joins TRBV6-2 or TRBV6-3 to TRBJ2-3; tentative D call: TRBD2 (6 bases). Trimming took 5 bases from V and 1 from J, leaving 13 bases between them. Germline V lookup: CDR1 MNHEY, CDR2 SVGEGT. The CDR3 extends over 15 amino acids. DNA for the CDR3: TGTGCCAGCAGTAGGAGGGACGGAGGCACAGATACGCAGTATTTT. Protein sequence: CASSRRDGGTDTQYF.